The 7 T cell receptor beta chains below come from one sample, sequenced in a study of patients and donors after allogeneic stem cell transplantation. Each CDR3 protein gets one entry after TCRdb re-called the RT-PCR reads with MiXCR. Found here are about 410,000 distinct CDR3 sequences, 15% to 20% of them singletons; the top ten hold over 6%. The sequencing input was blood, either unsorted or a sorted T cell fraction (not recorded which). These receptors originate from a human donor who was either an allogeneic HSCT recipient or a stem cell or donor lymphocyte infusion donor (not recorded which). It is not recorded whose cells these are; they may come from a transplant donor.

The rearrangement joins TRBV10-3 to TRBJ2-5, with D tentatively TRBD1 (5 bases). V dropped 7 bases and J dropped 3 bases, with 12 bases sitting between them. The CDR3 contains 13 residues. CDR1 and CDR2 (germline): ENHRY, SYGVKD. This CDR3 reads CAINRQLEETQYF. In DNA form, the CDR3 reads TGTGCCATCAACAGACAGCTCGAAGAGACCCAGTACTTC.

The rearrangement joins TRBV5-8 to TRBJ2-1; 9 bases align to TRBD1. CDR3 length: 16 amino acids. V lost 2 bases, J lost 2 bases, and 5 bases stayed unmatched. Germline CDR1 is SGHTS and CDR2 is YDEGEE. The CDR3 DNA reads TGTGCCAGCAGCTTTTATACAGGGGGCGCCTACAATGAGCAGTTCTTC. Its translation is CASSFYTGGAYNEQFF.

The rearrangement links TRBV6-2 or TRBV6-3 to TRBJ1-5, with 9 bases fitting TRBD1. The CDR3 runs 15 residues. The V gene's germline CDR1 is MNHEY and CDR2 SVGEGT. The trim removed 5 bases at V and 5 bases at J, leaving 7 bases unmatched. CDR3 in amino acids: CASSIGTGLDQPQHF. In DNA form, the CDR3 reads TGTGCCAGCAGTATCGGGACAGGGCTGGATCAGCCCCAGCATTTT.

The V call is TRBV29-1, the J call TRBJ1-1; TRBD1 agrees at 7 bases. This CDR3 is 15 amino acids long. The V gene end was trimmed by 4 bases and the J gene end by 5 bases; junction bases not matched to a gene: 13. CDR1 is SQVTM and CDR2 is ANQGSEA in the germline V gene. CDR3 DNA sequence: TGCAGCGTTGGGCCCCCGACAGGGTTAAAGACTGAAGCTTTCTTT. Amino acid sequence: CSVGPPTGLKTEAFF.

In this sample, this clonotype turned up a few times. This chain connects TRBV27 to TRBJ1-1; D gene unclear. Per the germline V gene, CDR1 is MNHEY and CDR2 is SMNVEV (reference sequence). The CDR3 totals 14 residues. Between the trimmed V and J ends, which lost 6 bases and 0 bases, there was a span of 11 bases. The CDR3 DNA reads as TGTGCCAGCAGACCGAGGAACCTGAACACTGAAGCTTTCTTT. Translated, it gives CASRPRNLNTEAFF.

The J gene is TRBJ2-1, the V gene TRBV10-3; 15 nucleotides match TRBD2. Losses at the gene ends were 6 bases for V and 9 bases for J; bases not matched to a gene: 12. This CDR3 is 17 amino acids long. CDR1 is ENHRY and CDR2 is SYGVKD in the germline V gene. The CDR3 loop is CAISGTSGRSPSAEQFF. The CDR3 DNA is TGTGCCATCAGCGGGACTAGCGGGAGGTCCCCATCGGCTGAGCAGTTCTTC.

This CDR3 reads CSARDGEDTGELFF. CDR3 nucleotides: TGCAGTGCTAGAGATGGGGAGGACACCGGGGAGCTGTTTTTT. J is TRBJ2-2 and V is TRBV20-1, with D possibly being TRBD2 (6 bases). Trimming took 0 bases from V and 3 from J, leaving 8 bases between them. The CDR3 spans 14 residues. From germline, CDR1 is DFQATT and CDR2 SNEGSKA (reference sequence).